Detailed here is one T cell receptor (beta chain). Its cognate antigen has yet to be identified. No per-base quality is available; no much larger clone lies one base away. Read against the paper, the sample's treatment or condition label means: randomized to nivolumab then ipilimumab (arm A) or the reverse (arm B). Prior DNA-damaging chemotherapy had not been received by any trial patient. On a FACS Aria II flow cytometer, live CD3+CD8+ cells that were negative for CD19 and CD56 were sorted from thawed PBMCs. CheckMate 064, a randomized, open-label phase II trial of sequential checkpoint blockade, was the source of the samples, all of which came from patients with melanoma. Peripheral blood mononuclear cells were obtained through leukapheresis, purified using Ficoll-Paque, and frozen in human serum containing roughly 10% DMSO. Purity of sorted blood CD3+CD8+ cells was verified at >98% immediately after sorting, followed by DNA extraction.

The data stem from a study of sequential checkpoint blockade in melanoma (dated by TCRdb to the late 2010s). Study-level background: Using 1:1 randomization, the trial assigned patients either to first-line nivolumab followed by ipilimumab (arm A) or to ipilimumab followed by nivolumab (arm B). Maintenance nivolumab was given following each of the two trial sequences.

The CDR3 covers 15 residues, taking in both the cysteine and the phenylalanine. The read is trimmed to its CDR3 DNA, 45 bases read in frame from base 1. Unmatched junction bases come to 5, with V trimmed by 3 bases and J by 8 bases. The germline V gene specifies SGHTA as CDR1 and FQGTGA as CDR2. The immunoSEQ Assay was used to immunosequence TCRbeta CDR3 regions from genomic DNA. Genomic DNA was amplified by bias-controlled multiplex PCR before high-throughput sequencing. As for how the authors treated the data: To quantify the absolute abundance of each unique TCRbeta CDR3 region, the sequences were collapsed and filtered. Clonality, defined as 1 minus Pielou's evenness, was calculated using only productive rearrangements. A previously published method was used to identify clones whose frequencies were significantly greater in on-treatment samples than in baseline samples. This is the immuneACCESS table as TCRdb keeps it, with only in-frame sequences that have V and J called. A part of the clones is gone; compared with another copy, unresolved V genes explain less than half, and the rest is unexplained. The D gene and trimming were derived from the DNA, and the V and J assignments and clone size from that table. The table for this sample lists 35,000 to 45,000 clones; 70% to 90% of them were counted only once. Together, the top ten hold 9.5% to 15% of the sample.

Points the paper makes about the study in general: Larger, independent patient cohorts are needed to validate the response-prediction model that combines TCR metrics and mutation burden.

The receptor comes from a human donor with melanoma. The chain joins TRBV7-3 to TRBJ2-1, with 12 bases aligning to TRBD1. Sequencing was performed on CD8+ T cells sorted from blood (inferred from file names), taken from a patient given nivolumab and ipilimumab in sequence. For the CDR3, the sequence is CASSFYGTGGDEQFF. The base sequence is TGTGCCAGCAGCTTCTACGGGACAGGGGGCGATGAGCAGTTCTTC.